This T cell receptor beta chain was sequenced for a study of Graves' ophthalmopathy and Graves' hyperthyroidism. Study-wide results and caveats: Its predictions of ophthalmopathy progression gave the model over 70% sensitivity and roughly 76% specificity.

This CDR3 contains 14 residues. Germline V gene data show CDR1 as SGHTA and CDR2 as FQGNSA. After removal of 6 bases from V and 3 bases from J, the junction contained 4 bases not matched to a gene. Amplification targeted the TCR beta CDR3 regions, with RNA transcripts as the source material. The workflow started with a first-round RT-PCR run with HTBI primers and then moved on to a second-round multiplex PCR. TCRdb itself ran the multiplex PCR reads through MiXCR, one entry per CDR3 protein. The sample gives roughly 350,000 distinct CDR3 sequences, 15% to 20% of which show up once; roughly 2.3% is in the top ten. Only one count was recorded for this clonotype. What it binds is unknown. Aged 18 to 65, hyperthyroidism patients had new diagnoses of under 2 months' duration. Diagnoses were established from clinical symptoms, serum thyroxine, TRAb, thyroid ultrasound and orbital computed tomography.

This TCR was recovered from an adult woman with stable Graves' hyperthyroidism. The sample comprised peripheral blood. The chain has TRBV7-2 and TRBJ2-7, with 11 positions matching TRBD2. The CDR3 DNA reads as TGTGCCAGCAGGCGGACTAGCGGGTTCTACGAGCAGTACTTC. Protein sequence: CASRRTSGFYEQYF. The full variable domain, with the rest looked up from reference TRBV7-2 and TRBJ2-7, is GAGVSQSPSNKVTEKGKDVELRCDPISGHTALYWYRQSLGQGLEFLIYFQGNSAPDKSGLPSDRFSAERTGGSVSTLTIQRTQQEDSAVYLCASRRTSGFYEQYFGPGTRLTVT.